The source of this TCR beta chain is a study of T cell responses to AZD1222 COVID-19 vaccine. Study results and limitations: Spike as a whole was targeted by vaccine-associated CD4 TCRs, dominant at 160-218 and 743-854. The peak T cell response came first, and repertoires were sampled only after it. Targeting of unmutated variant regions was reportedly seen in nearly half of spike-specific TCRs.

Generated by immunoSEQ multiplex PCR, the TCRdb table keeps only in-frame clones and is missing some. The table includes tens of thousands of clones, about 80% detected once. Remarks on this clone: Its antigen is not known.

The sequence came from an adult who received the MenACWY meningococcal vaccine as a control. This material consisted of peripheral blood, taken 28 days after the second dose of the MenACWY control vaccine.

CDR3 loop: CASNPVGAGSYEQYF. CDR3 DNA: TGTGCCAGCAATCCGGTAGGGGCAGGCTCCTACGAGCAGTACTTC. V and J are TRBV5-5 and TRBJ2-7; D might be TRBD1 (5 bases). Per germline, CDR1 SGHKS and CDR2 YYEKEE (reference sequence). This CDR3 spans 15 amino acids. The V end lost 6 bases, the J end lost 0 bases, and 16 bases lay between the germline ends.